This T cell receptor (beta chain) was sequenced in a study of T cell changes during pregnancy in multiple sclerosis. The CDR3 has 17 residues. Germline CDR1 is PRHDT and CDR2 is FYEKMQ (reference sequence). Unmatched junction bases numbered 11, after V lost 0 bases and J lost 4 bases. Assay used: immunoSEQ multiplex PCR; TCRdb lists only in-frame clones, some missing. The data show tens of thousands of clones, with more than 75% seen just once and 5% to 5.5% held by the top ten. At least ten counts were recorded for this clone. The sequences come from peripheral blood, collected in the third trimester of pregnancy. The sequence was obtained from a female donor in good health, enrolled as a control in a pregnancy study. The V gene is TRBV13, the J gene TRBJ2-7; 8 bases align to TRBD2. The CDR3 loop reads CASSLGGGRGGKYEQYF. CDR3 sequence (DNA): TGTGCCAGCAGCTTAGGCGGGGGGCGCGGGGGGAAATACGAGCAGTACTTC.